The 13 T cell receptor beta chains below were found in one sample sequenced in a study of cytomegalovirus exposure and HLA in healthy donors. Primers for the PCR totalled 60 Vbeta and 13 Jbeta. Measured with immunoSEQ multiplex PCR; TCRdb has only the in-frame clones, and not every one. The sample has under 200,000 clones; approximately 78% are singletons. Sequencing was done on a sample of PBMCs. The receptors shown here come from a woman in her thirties in good health and CMV-seropositive.

This clone has a handful of counts. The rearrangement links TRBV6-5 to TRBJ2-7, with D unclear. The CDR3 length is 15 residues. Per germline, CDR1 MNHEY and CDR2 SVGAGI. V was cut by 6 bases and J by 0 bases, with 15 bases left in between. The CDR3 sequence is CASRKRQVSSYEQYF. CDR3 in DNA: TGTGCCAGCAGGAAGAGACAAGTGAGCTCCTACGAGCAGTACTTC.

This clone was detected only a few times. V is TRBV28 and J is TRBJ1-1; 12 bases map to TRBD1. Germline loops: CDR1 MDHEN, CDR2 SYDVKM. V was clipped by 4 bases and J by 11 bases; unmatched bases: 11. The CDR3 length is 15 residues. The CDR3: CASSSPSGTGGAAFF. The CDR3 DNA sequence: TGTGCCAGCAGTTCTCCCTCCGGGACAGGGGGCGCGGCTTTCTTT.

The chain carries TRBV5-1 and TRBJ1-2; 7 bases are a match to TRBD1. V lost 7 bases, J lost 5 bases, and 14 bases stayed unmatched. The CDR3 sequence is 15 residues long. Germline V gene data show CDR1 as SGHRS and CDR2 as YFSETQ. The CDR3 bases are TGCGCCAGCCCGACCCCATTGGGGACAGTTTATGGCTACACCTTC. It encodes CASPTPLGTVYGYTF.

The J gene is TRBJ2-5, the V gene TRBV27, with a possible D match to TRBD1 (5 bases). Germline lookup yields CDR1 MNHEY and CDR2 SMNVEV (reference sequence). The CDR3 loop spans 15 amino acids. V lost 5 bases and J 2 bases, leaving 15 bases between the germline ends. CDR3 amino acids: CASSQTAWGQETQYF. As DNA, the CDR3 is TGTGCCAGCAGTCAGACAGCTTGGGGTCAAGAGACCCAGTACTTC.

This clone showed up just once. J is TRBJ1-6 and V is TRBV9, with D perhaps matching TRBD1 (5 bases). The CDR3 has 17 residues. CDR1 SGDLS and CDR2 YYNGEE come from the germline V gene. With 4 bases removed from V and 0 bases from J, the gap between germline ends came to 14 bases. CDR3 region: CASSSRLGPSYNSPLHF. Written as DNA, the CDR3 is TGTGCCAGCAGCTCCCGATTGGGGCCCTCCTATAATTCACCCCTCCACTTT.

Only one count was recorded for this clone. The chain uses TRBV7-9 and TRBJ1-2; 10 positions match TRBD1. The germline gives CDR1 SEHNR, CDR2 FQNEAQ (reference sequence). The CDR3 consists of 15 residues. J gave up 3 bases and V 1 base, and 2 bases lay outside the gene matches. This chain's CDR3 is CASSLGTGGYYGYTF. In DNA form, the CDR3 reads TGTGCCAGCAGCTTAGGGACAGGGGGTTACTATGGCTACACCTTC.

This clone is a singleton in its sample. The gene calls are TRBV6-1 and TRBJ1-5; tentatively, D is TRBD1 (5 bases). There are 15 residues in the CDR3. Germline V gene lookup returns CDR1 MNHNS and CDR2 SASEGT. Between the trimmed V and J ends, which lost 6 bases and 3 bases, there was a span of 15 bases. The CDR3 loop reads CASSRGSINNQPQHF. The CDR3 DNA sequence: TGTGCCAGCAGCCGGGGGTCTATCAACAATCAGCCCCAGCATTTT.

V gene TRBV30 combines with J gene TRBJ1-3, with D possibly TRBD1 on 5 matching bases. The CDR3 has 13 residues. The V end was cut by 2 bases, the J end by 2 bases, with 7 bases between. Per the germline V gene, CDR1 is GTSNPN and CDR2 is SVGIG (reference sequence). This CDR3 reads CAWSMGPGNTIYF. The CDR3 DNA follows: TGTGCCTGGAGTATGGGGCCTGGAAACACCATATATTTT.

The chain has TRBV7-2 and TRBJ2-4; 7 nucleotides align to TRBD1. Germline assignment: CDR1 SGHTA and CDR2 FQGNSA. This CDR3 has 15 amino acids. The ends lost 6 bases at V and 3 bases at J; junction bases unmatched: 8. The CDR3 reads CASSLSRDSKNIQYF. CDR3 nucleotides: TGTGCCAGCAGTTTAAGCCGGGACAGCAAAAACATTCAGTACTTC.

The rearrangement links TRBV7-2 to TRBJ2-1; 7 bases are shared with TRBD2. Germline CDR1 and CDR2: SGHTA and FQGNSA. CDR3 size: 15 residues. V was clipped by 0 bases and J by 8 bases; unmatched bases: 7. In nucleotides, the CDR3 is TGTGCCAGCAGCTTAGCGGGGGGGGTGTTGGATGAGCAGTTCTTC. Amino acid sequence: CASSLAGGVLDEQFF.

This chain uses TRBV13 with TRBJ2-5; 7 nucleotides agree with TRBD1. The J call could be wrong; TRBJ2-7 is a better fit for the DNA end. This CDR3 region has 14 residues. CDR1 and CDR2 (germline): PRHDT, FYEKMQ (reference sequence). The CDR3 loop reads CASSPYRGGCEQYF. The CDR3 region has the DNA TGTGCCAGCAGCCCATACAGGGGTGGGTGCGAGCAGTACTTC.

This clone was observed once. V usage is TRBV28 and J usage is TRBJ2-1; a weak D match, TRBD1 (6 bases). Between the trimmed V and J ends, which lost 5 bases and 5 bases, there was a span of 10 bases. Germline assignment: CDR1 MDHEN and CDR2 SYDVKM. The CDR3 sequence is 13 residues long. DNA of the CDR3: TGTGCCAGCAGTGTATACAGGGACAATGAGCAGTTCTTC. Its protein is CASSVYRDNEQFF.

The V call is TRBV11-1, the J call TRBJ2-4, with a tentative D call TRBD1 (6 bases). V lost 1 base and J lost 7, with 11 bases in between. Germline V gives CDR1 SGHAT, CDR2 FQDESV (reference sequence). This CDR3 is 14 amino acids long. The chain's CDR3 is CASSLGTVGNIQYF. The CDR3 bases are TGTGCCAGCAGCTTAGGGACAGTTGGGAACATTCAGTACTTC.